The 23 T cell receptor beta chains below were found in one sample sequenced in a study of cytomegalovirus exposure and HLA in healthy donors. Primers: 60 Vbeta forward and 13 Jbeta reverse. Some clones are missing from TCRdb's copy, which holds only in-frame ones; the method was immunoSEQ multiplex PCR. The data hold 95,000 to 100,000 clones, with roughly 82% observed a single time. The sample consisted of PBMCs. The receptors were sampled from a human donor in good health.

This chain links TRBV5-4 with TRBJ2-7, with a possible D match to TRBD1 (5 bases). Per the germline V gene, CDR1 is SGHNT and CDR2 is YYREEE (reference sequence). V was trimmed by 4 bases and J by 4 bases, leaving 18 bases between them. CDR3 length equals 15 residues. The CDR3 DNA is TGTGCCAGCAGCGAGCACCAGGGATACGGATACGAGCAGTACTTC. This gives the protein CASSEHQGYGYEQYF.

The V and J genes are TRBV11-2 and TRBJ1-1; D remains unclear. The V gene's germline CDR1 is SGHAT and CDR2 FQNNGV. V lost 5 bases and J lost 1, with 17 bases in between. The CDR3 covers 16 residues. The CDR3 region is CASSPRAMGGNTEAFF. CDR3 DNA: TGTGCCAGCAGCCCCCGTGCAATGGGAGGGAACACTGAAGCTTTCTTT.

This clone was observed a handful of times. The genes are TRBV18 and TRBJ2-3, with a possible D match to TRBD2 (5 bases). From germline, CDR1 is KGHSH and CDR2 LQKENI. V lost 2 bases, J lost 4 bases, and 13 bases lay in between. This CDR3 comprises 15 residues. CDR3: CASSPAEVWADTQYF. The DNA of the CDR3 is TGTGCCAGCTCACCAGCGGAGGTGTGGGCAGATACGCAGTATTTT.

This clone was counted a few times. The chain couples TRBV27 to TRBJ2-7; 8 bases map to TRBD2. Looked up from germline, CDR1 is MNHEY and CDR2 is SMNVEV (reference sequence). V was clipped by 5 bases and J by 9 bases; unmatched bases: 15. CDR3 length: 15 residues. CDR3 protein: CASSPIPGLEIPQYF. The DNA of the CDR3 is TGTGCCAGCAGTCCGATCCCGGGACTAGAAATACCGCAGTACTTC.

V and J are TRBV6-5 and TRBJ1-1; 7 bases fit TRBD1. The CDR3 loop spans 14 amino acids. CDR1 MNHEY and CDR2 SVGAGI come from the germline V gene. J was trimmed by 0 bases and V by 6 bases; bases with no gene match: 4. CDR3 in amino acids: CASREGQMNTEAFF. CDR3 coding DNA: TGTGCCAGCAGGGAGGGACAGATGAACACTGAAGCTTTCTTT.

The chain joins TRBV10-3 to TRBJ2-7, with 10 bases identical to TRBD2. Germline V CDR1 and CDR2: ENHRY, SYGVKD. With 2 bases clipped from V and 3 bases from J, the junction kept 7 bases outside the gene matches. The length of the CDR3 is 16 residues. CDR3 nucleotide sequence: TGTGCCATCAGTGAGATACTAGCGGGATTTGTCTACGAGCAGTACTTC. Encoded protein: CAISEILAGFVYEQYF.

The V and J genes are TRBV4-3 and TRBJ2-5, with TRBD1 identical over 8 bases. CDR1 is LGHNA, CDR2 YSLEER, per germline. Trimming at V came to 0 bases and at J to 2 bases, leaving 8 bases not matched to a gene. CDR3 size: 17 residues. The CDR3 reads CASSQESAQGAQETQYF. CDR3 coding DNA: TGCGCCAGCAGCCAAGAGAGTGCCCAGGGGGCTCAAGAGACCCAGTACTTC.

The rearrangement links TRBV7-9 to TRBJ1-1; no clear D gene. V gave up 1 base and J gave up 0 bases, with 6 bases separating them. Germline V gene data show CDR1 as SEHNR and CDR2 as FQNEAQ (reference sequence). This CDR3 spans 14 amino acids. The chain's CDR3 is CASSLDQVNTEAFF. The CDR3 coding sequence is TGTGCCAGCAGCTTAGATCAGGTGAACACTGAAGCTTTCTTT. The entire variable domain, with the rest obtained from reference TRBV7-9 and TRBJ1-1, is as follows: DTGVSQNPRHKITKRGQNVTFRCDPISEHNRLYWYRQTLGQGPEFLTYFQNEAQLEKSRLLSDRFSAERPKGSFSTLEIQRTEQGDSAMYLCASSLDQVNTEAFFGQGTRLTVV.

The chain is built from TRBV2 and TRBJ2-5, with TRBD2 identical over 8 bases. Per germline, CDR1 SNHLY and CDR2 FYNNEI. The CDR3 contains 15 residues. The ends lost 2 bases at V and 5 bases at J; junction bases unmatched: 7. The CDR3 region is CASSEFRTSPETQYF. CDR3 DNA: TGTGCCAGCAGTGAATTCCGGACTAGCCCGGAGACCCAGTACTTC.

The chain uses TRBV25-1 and TRBJ2-7, with TRBD1 matching over 7 bases. The CDR3 contains 13 residues. Losses at the gene ends were 4 bases for V and 8 bases for J; bases not matched to a gene: 8. The germline V gene encodes CDR1 MGHDK and CDR2 SYGVNS. The CDR3 DNA reads TGTGCCAGCAGTGTCACAGGGGAGAGCCAGCAGTACTTC. Amino acid sequence: CASSVTGESQQYF.

The rearrangement joins TRBV27 to TRBJ2-1; tentatively, D is TRBD2 (6 bases). From germline, CDR1 is MNHEY and CDR2 SMNVEV (reference sequence). The CDR3 sequence is 16 residues long. The V and J ends lost 1 base and 6 bases respectively, with 16 bases between them. The CDR3 DNA sequence: TGTGCCAGCAGTTTATTAGGTCATAAAGCGGGCAATGAGCAGTTCTTC. Residues: CASSLLGHKAGNEQFF.

The genes are TRBV19 and TRBJ1-1; D is possibly TRBD1 (6 bases). Trimming took off 5 bases at V and 7 bases at J, with 17 bases between the two ends. The CDR3 contains 14 residues. Germline CDR1 reads LNHDA; CDR2 reads SQIVND (reference sequence). CDR3 nucleotide sequence: TGTGCCAGTAGTCCGTACGACAGGACCTTTGAAGCTTTCTTT. Residues: CASSPYDRTFEAFF.

The chain is built from TRBV19 and TRBJ2-5; 7 bases map to TRBD2. The CDR3 is made up of 14 amino acids. Trimming cost V 3 bases and J 5 bases; bases outside gene matches: 6. The germline CDR1 and CDR2 sequences are LNHDA and SQIVND (reference sequence). The CDR3 loop is CASSIASGGETQYF. DNA for the CDR3: TGTGCCAGTAGTATCGCGTCGGGAGGCGAGACCCAGTACTTC. The variable domain in full, with the rest retrieved from reference TRBV19 and TRBJ2-5, is DGGITQSPKYLFRKEGQNVTLSCEQNLNHDAMYWYRQDPGQGLRLIYYSQIVNDFQKGDIAEGYSVSREKKESFPLTVTSAQKNPTAFYLCASSIASGGETQYFGPGTRLLVL.

This clone has at least ten counts. V is TRBV29-1 and J is TRBJ2-2, with unresolved D. From germline, CDR1 is SQVTM and CDR2 ANQGSEA. Between the trimmed V and J ends, which lost 5 bases and 0 bases, there was a span of 19 bases. The CDR3 is made up of 17 amino acids. The CDR3 sequence is CSVSLLPPSPNTGELFF. CDR3 bases: TGCAGCGTTTCCCTCCTCCCTCCGAGCCCGAACACCGGGGAGCTGTTTTTT.

The chain carries TRBV29-1 and TRBJ1-2; D gene unclear. The CDR3 loop spans 15 amino acids. From germline, CDR1 is SQVTM and CDR2 ANQGSEA. V lost 4 bases and J 0 bases, leaving 15 bases between the germline ends. CDR3 protein: CSVVSHPGSNYGYTF. For the CDR3, the DNA is TGCAGCGTTGTAAGTCATCCGGGATCTAACTATGGCTACACCTTC.

CDR3 sequence: CASSQAPGGWNQPQHF. CDR3 coding DNA: TGTGCCAGCAGCCAGGCTCCGGGAGGGTGGAATCAGCCCCAGCATTTT. The chain has TRBV14 and TRBJ1-5; no firm D call. V gave up 3 bases and J gave up 4 bases, with 16 bases separating them. CDR3 length equals 16 residues. Germline V gene lookup returns CDR1 SGHDN and CDR2 FVKESK.

This clone was counted a single time. The V and J genes are TRBV29-1 and TRBJ2-5; a weak D match, TRBD2 (6 bases). This CDR3 has 13 residues. Germline CDR1 is SQVTM and CDR2 is ANQGSEA. V shed 7 bases and J shed 2 bases, with 14 bases lying between them. CDR3 DNA: TGCAGCGGGGGGGATGGGGGGCAAGAGACCCAGTACTTC. Translation gives CSGGDGGQETQYF.

The gene calls are TRBV7-8 and TRBJ1-3; possibly TRBD1 for D (5 bases). V gave up 5 bases and J gave up 3 bases, with 17 bases separating them. Germline lookup yields CDR1 SGHVS and CDR2 FQNEAQ. CDR3 length: 16 residues. The CDR3 is CASSASQGVGGNTIYF. The CDR3 DNA follows: TGTGCCAGCAGCGCGTCACAAGGGGTTGGTGGAAACACCATATATTTT.

The chain has TRBV6-4 and TRBJ2-1, with 7 positions matching TRBD1. Germline V gene lookup returns CDR1 MRHNA and CDR2 SNTAGT. The CDR3 spans 13 residues. V shed 6 bases and J 3 bases; nucleotides not matched to a gene: 2. Written as DNA, the CDR3 is TGTGCCAGCAGCCGGGACAGCTACAATGAGCAGTTCTTC. This gives the protein CASSRDSYNEQFF.

In DNA form, the CDR3 reads TGTGCCAGCAGCCCTTCGTTACAGCCTAACACTGAAGCTTTCTTT. It specifies CASSPSLQPNTEAFF. The V and J genes are TRBV27 and TRBJ1-1; D gene ambiguous. The CDR3 loop spans 15 amino acids. Trimming cost V 6 bases and J 2 bases, with 16 bases left between them. Germline V gene lookup returns CDR1 MNHEY and CDR2 SMNVEV (reference sequence).

In its sample, this clone was seen a few times. The chain carries TRBV5-4 and TRBJ2-5, with D unclear. Trimming stripped 6 bases from V and 0 bases from J, with 9 bases between. Germline CDR1 SGHNT, CDR2 YYREEE (reference sequence). The length of the CDR3 is 13 residues. The CDR3 sequence: CASTFGNQETQYF. The CDR3 nucleotides read TGTGCCAGCACATTCGGTAACCAAGAGACCCAGTACTTC.

This sequence joins TRBV9 and TRBJ2-5; 9 bases agree with TRBD1. J lost 5 bases, V lost 0 bases, and 5 bases had no gene match. CDR1 SGDLS and CDR2 YYNGEE come from the germline V gene. The CDR3 sequence is 15 residues long. The CDR3 sequence is CASSVGDRVPETQYF. CDR3 DNA: TGTGCCAGCAGCGTAGGGGACAGGGTACCGGAGACCCAGTACTTC.

This clone was counted a few times. The chain uses TRBV14 and TRBJ1-3; D not resolved. V gave up 6 bases and J gave up 4 bases, with 10 bases separating them. This CDR3 is 13 amino acids long. Germline V gene sequence: CDR1 SGHDN, CDR2 FVKESK. For the CDR3, the DNA is TGTGCCAGCAGTCTCAACCAGGGAAACACCATATATTTT. It specifies CASSLNQGNTIYF.